The TCR beta chain described here comes from a study of CD8+ T cells in alopecia areata. Reverse transcribed after extraction, RNA yielded cDNA as the sequencing template. Clones were sequenced by immunoSEQ multiplex PCR, and TCRdb holds only the in-frame ones, with some missing. The sample records approximately 91,000 clones, about 40% being singletons. Per germline, CDR1 GTSNPN and CDR2 SVGIG (reference sequence). Unmatched junction bases numbered 11, after V lost 7 bases and J lost 5 bases. The CDR3 consists of 15 residues. V and J are TRBV30 and TRBJ2-7; 13 bases align to TRBD2. Sequenced input: CD4+ T cells sorted from blood. This clonotype was obtained from a human donor with alopecia areata. The CDR3, as DNA: TGTGCCTTGACGAGACTAGCGGGGGGCCCCCACGAGCAGTACTTC. This gives the protein CALTRLAGGPHEQYF.